One and the same sample provided the 15 T cell receptor beta chains below, sequenced in a study of neoadjuvant anti-PD-1 for oral cavity cancer. Produced via immunoSEQ multiplex PCR; TCRdb's table is partial and in-frame only. The sample holds 11,000 to 15,000 clones, 73% seen once. The starting material was PBMCs, obtained before nivolumab (anti-PD-1) treatment. The receptors derive from a person aged 35 to 85 with oral cavity squamous cell carcinoma.

The table lists this clone with a few counts. The gene calls are TRBV19 and TRBJ1-6, with 7 positions matching TRBD1. J lost 10 bases, V lost 1 base, and 4 bases had no gene match. Germline-derived CDR1 and CDR2 are LNHDA and SQIVND (reference sequence). There are 14 residues in the CDR3. The CDR3 DNA sequence: TGTGCCAGTAGTATAGCGCAGGGGGAATCACCCCTCCACTTT. It yields the protein CASSIAQGESPLHF.

The gene calls are TRBV11-3 and TRBJ2-2, with 7 bases that match TRBD2. The length of the CDR3 is 15 residues. Germline-derived CDR1 and CDR2 are SGHNT and YENEEA. V shed 5 bases, J shed 2 bases, and the junction held 5 bases outside the gene matches. DNA for the CDR3: TGTGCCAGCAGCCCTAGCGGCATAAACACCGGGGAGCTGTTTTTT. Protein: CASSPSGINTGELFF.

In its sample, this clone was seen a few times. The junction and the germline gene differ at one end; a read error may be behind it. The rearrangement joins TRBV4-1 to TRBJ2-7; D remains unclear. The CDR3 loop spans 14 amino acids. The germline gives CDR1 MGHRA, CDR2 YSYEKL. The CDR3 nucleotides read TGCGCCAGCAGCCCACTATTCACTTCCTTCGAGCAGTACTTC. Translation gives CASSPLFTSFEQYF.

V is TRBV2 and J is TRBJ1-2; 7 nucleotides line up with TRBD1. V shed 2 bases, J shed 8 bases, and the junction held 17 bases outside the gene matches. The CDR3 extends over 17 amino acids. Germline CDR1 is SNHLY and CDR2 is FYNNEI. CDR3 DNA sequence: TGTGCCAGCAGTGAACACCAATACGCCGACAGGGTTGTCGGCTACACCTTC. It specifies CASSEHQYADRVVGYTF.

The V and J genes are TRBV5-1 and TRBJ2-3, with 7 bases fitting TRBD1. The CDR3 length is 15 residues. Per the germline V gene, CDR1 is SGHRS and CDR2 is YFSETQ. With V trimmed by 4 bases and J by 2 bases, 7 bases remained unmatched. For the CDR3, the DNA is TGCGCCAGCAGCGTCTCGACAGGGACCACAGATACGCAGTATTTT. Translated, it gives CASSVSTGTTDTQYF.

The count of this clone is one. This CDR3 reads CAISKQYNEQFF. The CDR3 DNA is TGTGCCATCAGCAAACAGTACAATGAGCAGTTCTTC. The chain recombines TRBV10-3 with TRBJ2-1; D not certain. V was shortened by 6 bases and J by 4 bases, with 7 bases between the two germline ends. This CDR3 contains 12 residues. The germline CDR1 and CDR2 sequences are ENHRY and SYGVKD.

V is TRBV4-1 and J is TRBJ1-2; tentatively, D is TRBD1 (5 bases). Germline V lookup: CDR1 MGHRA, CDR2 YSYEKL. The germline V and J ends were trimmed by 2 bases and 3 bases, with 19 bases remaining between them. CDR3 length: 17 residues. CDR3 sequence reads: CASSQPLTQGRDYGYTF. DNA of the CDR3: TGCGCCAGCAGCCAACCACTTACCCAGGGAAGGGACTATGGCTACACCTTC.

This chain joins TRBV7-9 and TRBJ1-2, with D unclear. This CDR3 comprises 13 residues. The V gene's germline CDR1 is SEHNR and CDR2 FQNEAQ (reference sequence). Trimming took 2 bases from V and 7 from J, leaving 11 bases between them. The CDR3 coding sequence is TGTGCCAGCAGCTTATCGGAGGGCCGTGGCTACACCTTC. This gives the protein CASSLSEGRGYTF.

CDR3 bases: TGTGCCAGCAGCTTAATGCGGAGCAATGAGCAGTTCTTC. Translating it yields CASSLMRSNEQFF. This rearrangement joins TRBV7-9 to TRBJ2-1; no firm D call. V lost 2 bases and J lost 6, with 8 bases in between. Germline V gene lookup returns CDR1 SEHNR and CDR2 FQNEAQ (reference sequence). The CDR3 runs to 13 residues.

This clone was counted a few times. The V gene is TRBV29-1, the J gene TRBJ1-2, with D hard to call. The length of the CDR3 is 10 residues. CDR1 and CDR2 from the germline V gene are SQVTM and ANQGSEA. The ends were cut back, 3 bases at V and 8 bases at J, with 7 bases in the middle. The chain's CDR3 is CSVDREGYTF. CDR3 coding DNA: TGCAGCGTTGATCGGGAGGGCTACACCTTC.

This clone was seen just once. The rearrangement links TRBV6-5 to TRBJ2-7; D may be TRBD1 or TRBD2 (6 bases each). Germline CDR1 is MNHEY and CDR2 is SVGAGI. Trimming left V 5 bases short and J 5 bases short, with 13 bases between. There are 13 residues in the CDR3. CDR3 region: CASSRGEVDEQYF. The DNA for the CDR3 is TGTGCCAGCAGTAGGGGGGAGGTCGACGAGCAGTACTTC.

This chain connects TRBV6-6 to TRBJ1-1, with unresolved D. Trimming pared 6 bases from V and 3 bases from J, leaving 17 bases between. Germline CDR1 reads MNHNY; CDR2 reads SVGAGI (reference sequence). This CDR3 is built from 15 residues. CDR3 coding DNA: TGTGCCAGCAGGGAATCGAGGAGGATAGACACTGAAGCTTTCTTT. Its translation: CASRESRRIDTEAFF.

The chain couples TRBV5-4 to TRBJ1-5, with D tentatively TRBD1 (6 bases). The CDR3 contains 15 residues. V was shortened by 3 bases and J by 6 bases, with 16 bases between the two germline ends. Germline V gene data show CDR1 as SGHNT and CDR2 as YYREEE (reference sequence). The CDR3 is CASSYGGGGGQPQHF. CDR3 sequence (DNA): TGTGCCAGCAGCTACGGAGGGGGGGGAGGTCAGCCCCAGCATTTT.

The chain uses TRBV10-3 and TRBJ2-7, with D possibly being TRBD1 or TRBD2 (6 bases each). Trimming left V 2 bases short and J 0 bases short, with 11 bases between. Per the germline V gene, CDR1 is ENHRY and CDR2 is SYGVKD. This CDR3 is 15 amino acids long. DNA of the CDR3: TGTGCCATCAGTGAGCGGCGGGACACCTCCTACGAGCAGTACTTC. Translating it yields CAISERRDTSYEQYF.

V and J are TRBV7-6 and TRBJ2-7; 10 bases agree with TRBD1. J lost 5 bases, V lost 3 bases, and 4 bases had no gene match. Germline V gene sequence: CDR1 SGHVS, CDR2 FNYEAQ. CDR3 size: 14 residues. The CDR3 nucleotides read TGTGCCAGCAGCTTCCGACAGGGGGCAGACGAGCAGTACTTC. It is translated as CASSFRQGADEQYF. Full variable domain (missing parts from reference TRBV7-6 and TRBJ2-7): GAGVSQSPRYKVTKRGQDVALRCDPISGHVSLYWYRQALGQGPEFLTYFNYEAQQDKSGLPNDRFSAERPEGSISTLTIQRTEQRDSAMYRCASSFRQGADEQYFGPGTRLTVT.